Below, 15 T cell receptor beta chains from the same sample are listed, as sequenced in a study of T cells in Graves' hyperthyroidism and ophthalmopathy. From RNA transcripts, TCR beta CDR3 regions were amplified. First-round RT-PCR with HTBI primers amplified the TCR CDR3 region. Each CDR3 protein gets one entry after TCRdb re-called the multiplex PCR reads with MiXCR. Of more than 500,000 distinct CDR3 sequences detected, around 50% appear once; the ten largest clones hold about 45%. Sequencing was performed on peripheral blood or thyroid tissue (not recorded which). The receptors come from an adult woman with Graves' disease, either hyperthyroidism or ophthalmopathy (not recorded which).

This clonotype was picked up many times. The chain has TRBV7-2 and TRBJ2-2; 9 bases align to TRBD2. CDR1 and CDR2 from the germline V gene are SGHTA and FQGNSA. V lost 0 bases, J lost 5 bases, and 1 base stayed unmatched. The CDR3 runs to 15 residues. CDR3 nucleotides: TGTGCCAGCAGCTTAGCGACTAGCGGTACCGGGGAGCTGTTTTTT. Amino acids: CASSLATSGTGELFF. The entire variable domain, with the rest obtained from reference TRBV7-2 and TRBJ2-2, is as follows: GAGVSQSPSNKVTEKGKDVELRCDPISGHTALYWYRQSLGQGLEFLIYFQGNSAPDKSGLPSDRFSAERTGGSVSTLTIQRTQQEDSAVYLCASSLATSGTGELFFGEGSRLTVL.

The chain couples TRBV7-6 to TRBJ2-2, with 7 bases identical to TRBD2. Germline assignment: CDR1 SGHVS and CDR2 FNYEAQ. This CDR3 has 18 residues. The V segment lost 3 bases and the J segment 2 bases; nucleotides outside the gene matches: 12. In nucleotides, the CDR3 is TGTGCCAGCAGCTTCGGGACTAACAAGGAAACAAACACCGGGGAGCTGTTTTTT. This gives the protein CASSFGTNKETNTGELFF.

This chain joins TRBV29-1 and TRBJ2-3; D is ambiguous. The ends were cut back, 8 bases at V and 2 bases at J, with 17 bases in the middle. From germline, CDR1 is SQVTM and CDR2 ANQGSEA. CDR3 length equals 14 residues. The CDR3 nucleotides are TGCAGCACCAGCGACCTAGGGCTCACAGATACGCAGTATTTT. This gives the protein CSTSDLGLTDTQYF.

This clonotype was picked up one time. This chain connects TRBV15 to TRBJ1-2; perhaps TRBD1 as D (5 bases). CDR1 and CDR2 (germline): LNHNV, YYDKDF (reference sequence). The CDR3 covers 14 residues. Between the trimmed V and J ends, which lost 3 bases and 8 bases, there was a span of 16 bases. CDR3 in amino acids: CATSSRTAGGGYTF. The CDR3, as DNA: TGTGCCACCAGCAGTCGGACCGCCGGGGGAGGCTACACCTTC.

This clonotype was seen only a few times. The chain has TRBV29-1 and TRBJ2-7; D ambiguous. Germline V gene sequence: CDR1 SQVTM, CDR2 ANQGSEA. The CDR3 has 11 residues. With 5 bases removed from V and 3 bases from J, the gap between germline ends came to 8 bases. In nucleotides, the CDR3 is TGCAGCGTTAAAGTAAACTACGAGCAGTACTTC. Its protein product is CSVKVNYEQYF.

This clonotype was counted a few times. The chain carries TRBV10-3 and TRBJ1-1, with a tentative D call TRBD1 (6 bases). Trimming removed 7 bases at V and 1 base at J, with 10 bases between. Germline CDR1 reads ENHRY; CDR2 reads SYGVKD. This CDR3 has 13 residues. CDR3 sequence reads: CAITGRGNTEAFF. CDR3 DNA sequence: TGTGCCATCACGGGCAGGGGGAACACTGAAGCTTTCTTT.

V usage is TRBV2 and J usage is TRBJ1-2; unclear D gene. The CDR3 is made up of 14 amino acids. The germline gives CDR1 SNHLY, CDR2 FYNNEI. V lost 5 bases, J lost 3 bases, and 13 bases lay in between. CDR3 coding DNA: TGTGCCAGCAGTTTGGTGGTCTCTGACTATGGCTACACCTTC. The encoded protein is CASSLVVSDYGYTF.

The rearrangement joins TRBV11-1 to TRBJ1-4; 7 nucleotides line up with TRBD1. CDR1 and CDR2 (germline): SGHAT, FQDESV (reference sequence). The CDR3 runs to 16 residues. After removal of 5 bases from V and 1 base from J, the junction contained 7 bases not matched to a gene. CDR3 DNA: TGTGCCAGCAGCATAACGACAGGGCGAACTAATGAAAAACTGTTTTTT. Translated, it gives CASSITTGRTNEKLFF.

The CDR3 here is CATGGEGRKAFF. The DNA of the CDR3 is TGTGCCACCGGTGGGGAGGGGCGAAAAGCTTTCTTT. The gene calls are TRBV6-1 and TRBJ1-1; D is perhaps TRBD1 (5 bases). V was cut by 10 bases and J by 9 bases, with 18 bases left in between. The CDR3 extends over 12 amino acids. The germline V gene has CDR1 MNHNS and CDR2 SASEGT.

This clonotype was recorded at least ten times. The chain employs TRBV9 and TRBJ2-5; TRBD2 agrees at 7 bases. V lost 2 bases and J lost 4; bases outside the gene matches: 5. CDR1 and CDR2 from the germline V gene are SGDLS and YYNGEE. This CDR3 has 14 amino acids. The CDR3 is CASSVRAGRETQYF. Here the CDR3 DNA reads TGTGCCAGCAGCGTCCGAGCGGGGAGAGAGACCCAGTACTTC.

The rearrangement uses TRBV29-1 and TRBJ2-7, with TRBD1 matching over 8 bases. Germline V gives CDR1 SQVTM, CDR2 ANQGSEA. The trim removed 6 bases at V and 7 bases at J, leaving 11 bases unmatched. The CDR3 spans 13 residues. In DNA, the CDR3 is TGCAGCGTCCGACAGGGGCCGAGGGTGGAGCAGTACTTC. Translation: CSVRQGPRVEQYF.

DNA of the CDR3: TGTGCCAGCAGCTTGGGCGGAAACTCGATCTACGAGCAGTACTTC. This sequence encodes CASSLGGNSIYEQYF. The chain recombines TRBV7-8 with TRBJ2-7; D is unclear. Per the germline V gene, CDR1 is SGHVS and CDR2 is FQNEAQ. V lost 3 bases and J 3 bases, leaving 15 bases between the germline ends. The CDR3 sequence is 15 residues long.

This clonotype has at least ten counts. As DNA, the CDR3 is TGCAGTGCTAGAGATGCGGGGGAGGGTTCCGGGGAGCTGTTTTTT. Encoded protein: CSARDAGEGSGELFF. V usage is TRBV20-1 and J usage is TRBJ2-2; 7 nucleotides match TRBD2. J lost 6 bases, V lost 0 bases, and 7 bases had no gene match. Looked up from germline, CDR1 is DFQATT and CDR2 is SNEGSKA (reference sequence). This CDR3 spans 15 amino acids.

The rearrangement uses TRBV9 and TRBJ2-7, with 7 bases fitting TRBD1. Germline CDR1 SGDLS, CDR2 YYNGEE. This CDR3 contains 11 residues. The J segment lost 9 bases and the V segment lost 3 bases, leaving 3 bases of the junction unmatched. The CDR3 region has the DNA TGTGCCAGCAGCGGGCCAGGGGGGCAGTACTTC. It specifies CASSGPGGQYF.

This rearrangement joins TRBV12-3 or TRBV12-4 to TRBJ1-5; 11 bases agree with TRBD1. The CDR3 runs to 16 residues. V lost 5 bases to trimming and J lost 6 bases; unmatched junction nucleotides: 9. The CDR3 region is CASSDTGQGAFQPQHF. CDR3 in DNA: TGTGCCAGCAGTGACACCGGACAGGGGGCGTTTCAGCCCCAGCATTTT.